The entry below gives a single TCR beta chain sequence along with its context. The target antigen is unknown. The junction had 9 bases not matched to a gene; V was cut back by 5 bases and J by 3 bases. There are 16 residues in the CDR3. Per the germline V gene, CDR1 is DFQATT and CDR2 is SNEGSKA (reference sequence). Per the original data handling: Each donor had about 95,000 to nearly 550,000 clonotypes. TCRdb passed the 5' RACE reads through MiXCR, listing each CDR3 protein once. These V and J calls rely on TCRdb rather than the paper's analysis. The sample carries 350,000 to 400,000 distinct CDR3 sequences, roughly 30% recorded once. This sample was included in a study of identical twins' blood T cells. All three twin pairs grew up together with likely shared infections and vaccines. Notes on the study in general: Abundant TCRbeta CDR3s overlapped more between twins than with unrelated donors. Twins reportedly had markedly more similar V usage than unrelated donors, even among out-of-frame TCRbeta clonotypes.

This TCR was recovered from a woman aged 18-49 years in good health. The genes are TRBV20-1 and TRBJ2-2, with TRBD2 matching 10 bases. Material for sequencing was PBMCs. Here the CDR3 reads CSAPTGTSEYTGELFF. CDR3 nucleotides: TGCAGTGCTCCCACCGGGACTAGCGAGTACACCGGGGAGCTGTTTTTT.